These 30 T cell receptor beta chains originate from one sample sequenced in a study of cytomegalovirus exposure and HLA in healthy donors. PCR employed 60 Vbeta and 13 Jbeta primers. TCRdb's table, derived via immunoSEQ multiplex PCR, lists solely in-frame clones and lacks some. Here the sample spans about 180,000 clones, less than 90% being singletons. Sequencing was done on a sample of PBMCs. The receptor source for this set is a boy aged 2 to 9 in good health and CMV-seronegative.

V and J are TRBV14 and TRBJ2-7; TRBD2 agrees at 8 bases. This CDR3 comprises 16 residues. The germline gives CDR1 SGHDN, CDR2 FVKESK. The J segment lost 2 bases and the V segment lost 3 bases, leaving 9 bases of the junction unmatched. The CDR3: CASSQLVGSGTYEQYF. CDR3 sequence (DNA): TGTGCCAGCAGCCAGCTGGTAGGTAGCGGGACCTACGAGCAGTACTTC.

J is TRBJ2-1 and V is TRBV7-9; 7 bases line up with TRBD1. Unmatched junction bases numbered 1, after V lost 4 bases and J lost 4 bases. Germline-derived CDR1 and CDR2 are SEHNR and FQNEAQ (reference sequence). The CDR3 length is 13 residues. CDR3 in amino acids: CASSWGQYNEQFF. The DNA for the CDR3 is TGTGCCAGCAGCTGGGGACAGTACAATGAGCAGTTCTTC.

The V and J genes are TRBV19 and TRBJ2-1, with 12 bases fitting TRBD2. Germline CDR1 and CDR2: LNHDA and SQIVND (reference sequence). The CDR3 is 14 residues long. Losses at the gene ends were 4 bases for V and 6 bases for J; bases not matched to a gene: 1. CDR3 in amino acids: CASSTLAGGNEQFF. The CDR3 DNA sequence: TGTGCCAGTAGTACACTAGCGGGAGGCAATGAGCAGTTCTTC.

V is TRBV5-4 and J is TRBJ2-5; D is uncertain. Germline values: CDR1 SGHNT, CDR2 YYREEE (reference sequence). This CDR3 is built from 13 residues. The V and J ends lost 1 base and 1 base respectively, with 5 bases between them. This CDR3 reads CASSLPSQETQYF. Here the CDR3 DNA reads TGTGCCAGCAGCTTGCCCAGCCAAGAGACCCAGTACTTC.

V and J are TRBV10-3 and TRBJ2-7, with TRBD2 identical over 11 bases. The CDR3 loop spans 14 amino acids. The V segment lost 4 bases and the J segment 7 bases; nucleotides outside the gene matches: 6. In germline, CDR1 is ENHRY, CDR2 SYGVKD. The DNA for the CDR3 is TGTGCCATCAGTGTGAATAGCGGGAGGGGTGAGCAGTACTTC. This codes for CAISVNSGRGEQYF.

The CDR3 nucleotides are TGTGCCAGCAGCGTAGGGGGTCGCAGCAATCAGCCCCAGCATTTT. Protein product: CASSVGGRSNQPQHF. V gene TRBV5-6 combines with J gene TRBJ1-5, with D possibly matching TRBD1 (6 bases). Trimming removed 4 bases from V and 1 base from J, with 12 bases in between. Germline V CDR1 and CDR2: SGHDT, YYEEEE. The CDR3 is made up of 15 amino acids.

The chain joins TRBV9 to TRBJ1-1; TRBD1 is a possible D gene (6 bases). Germline CDR1 and CDR2: SGDLS and YYNGEE. This CDR3 is built from 15 residues. V was clipped by 4 bases and J by 3 bases, with 16 bases between them. CDR3 sequence reads: CASSPWAGADTEAFF. For the CDR3, the DNA is TGTGCCAGCAGCCCTTGGGCAGGGGCGGACACTGAAGCTTTCTTT.

Turning to this clone: The identical CDR3 is also encoded by other nucleotide sequences in the sample. This chain joins TRBV18 and TRBJ1-1; TRBD1 is a possible D gene (6 bases). Looked up from germline, CDR1 is KGHSH and CDR2 is LQKENI. The CDR3 consists of 14 residues. Deletions cut 3 bases from V and 1 base from J, with 9 bases between. The chain's CDR3 is CASSPRTANTEAFF. CDR3 in DNA: TGTGCCAGCTCACCCCGGACAGCGAACACTGAAGCTTTCTTT.

The chain joins TRBV15 to TRBJ1-2; a weak D match, TRBD1 (5 bases). Trimming cost V 3 bases and J 2 bases, with 7 bases left between them. This CDR3 has 13 amino acids. The germline CDR1 and CDR2 sequences are LNHNV and YYDKDF (reference sequence). This CDR3 reads CATSRGLNYGYTF. The CDR3 bases are TGTGCCACCAGCAGGGGACTCAACTATGGCTACACCTTC.

The chain has TRBV2 and TRBJ1-1; 11 positions agree with TRBD1. Germline V gene lookup returns CDR1 SNHLY and CDR2 FYNNEI. The trim removed 7 bases at V and 1 base at J, leaving 8 bases unmatched. The CDR3 has 16 residues. In nucleotides, the CDR3 is TGTGCCAGCAAGGGGGACAGGGGGATACCGAACACTGAAGCTTTCTTT. Translating it yields CASKGDRGIPNTEAFF.

V usage is TRBV13 and J usage is TRBJ1-2; D not resolved. Germline V CDR1 and CDR2: PRHDT, FYEKMQ (reference sequence). The V end was cut by 6 bases, the J end by 8 bases, with 22 bases between. This CDR3 is built from 15 residues. The CDR3 is CASSPFTQTLMGYTF. As DNA, the CDR3 is TGTGCCAGCAGTCCATTTACCCAGACTTTAATGGGCTACACCTTC. Together with reference TRBV13 and TRBJ1-2, the CDR3 gives the full variable domain: AAGVIQSPRHLIKEKRETATLKCYPIPRHDTVYWYQQGPGQDPQFLISFYEKMQSDKGSIPDRFSAQQFSDYHSELNMSSLELGDSALYFCASSPFTQTLMGYTFGSGTRLTVV.

This sequence joins TRBV19 and TRBJ2-2, with a weak D call TRBD1 (6 bases). CDR3 length equals 16 residues. Germline V gives CDR1 LNHDA, CDR2 SQIVND (reference sequence). The V and J ends lost 4 bases and 4 bases respectively, with 16 bases between them. CDR3 sequence reads: CASSTRQEPGTGELFF. The CDR3 DNA sequence: TGTGCCAGTAGTACCCGACAGGAGCCTGGCACCGGGGAGCTGTTTTTT.

The gene calls are TRBV5-1 and TRBJ2-7; 7 nucleotides line up with TRBD1. The CDR3 length is 15 residues. Trimming at V came to 2 bases and at J to 0 bases, leaving 5 bases not matched to a gene. In germline, CDR1 is SGHRS, CDR2 YFSETQ. The CDR3 DNA sequence: TGCGCCAGCAGCTTTGGGACAGCCATCTCCTACGAGCAGTACTTC. Amino acids: CASSFGTAISYEQYF.

The genes are TRBV15 and TRBJ2-5, with TRBD2 matching 9 bases. The germline V gene has CDR1 LNHNV and CDR2 YYDKDF (reference sequence). V lost 5 bases to trimming and J lost 1 base; unmatched junction nucleotides: 8. CDR3 length: 16 residues. CDR3 DNA: TGTGCCACCAGCCCAAGACTAGCGGCCTTCCAAGAGACCCAGTACTTC. Its translation: CATSPRLAAFQETQYF.

The CDR3 sequence is CASSLFVNQPQHF. CDR3 bases: TGTGCCAGCAGCTTATTCGTAAATCAGCCCCAGCATTTT. The chain is built from TRBV7-9 and TRBJ1-5; D gene ambiguous. V was trimmed by 2 bases and J by 4 bases, leaving 6 bases between them. Germline V gene data show CDR1 as SEHNR and CDR2 as FQNEAQ (reference sequence). The CDR3 is 13 amino acids.

The chain couples TRBV9 to TRBJ1-1, with 8 positions matching TRBD1. Germline CDR1 and CDR2: SGDLS and YYNGEE. The trim removed 3 bases at V and 2 bases at J, leaving 9 bases unmatched. This CDR3 comprises 16 residues. CDR3 loop: CASSDSRTGQNTEAFF. The DNA for the CDR3 is TGTGCCAGCAGCGACTCTAGGACAGGGCAAAACACTGAAGCTTTCTTT.

V is TRBV19 and J is TRBJ1-2, with D possibly being TRBD1 (6 bases). Germline CDR1 LNHDA, CDR2 SQIVND (reference sequence). CDR3 length: 14 residues. The V gene lost 6 bases and the J gene lost 0 bases, with 11 bases spanning the gap. DNA of the CDR3: TGTGCCAGTAGAAACAGGGAAGCTAACTATGGCTACACCTTC. It encodes CASRNREANYGYTF.

The J gene is TRBJ2-7, the V gene TRBV28; possible D gene TRBD1, 6 bases. CDR1 and CDR2 from the germline V gene are MDHEN and SYDVKM. The CDR3 loop spans 17 amino acids. V shed 2 bases and J shed 2 bases, with 19 bases lying between them. Written as DNA, the CDR3 is TGTGCCAGCAGTTTAAAGCGCCCGGGACACCTTCCCTACGAGCAGTACTTC. This gives the protein CASSLKRPGHLPYEQYF.

The chain joins TRBV2 to TRBJ2-7; D is uncertain. Deletions cut 6 bases from V and 0 bases from J, with 9 bases between. Germline assignment: CDR1 SNHLY and CDR2 FYNNEI. This CDR3 is built from 13 residues. CDR3 region: CASRGDFSYEQYF. The CDR3 nucleotides are TGTGCCAGCAGAGGAGACTTCTCCTACGAGCAGTACTTC.

V gene TRBV5-1 combines with J gene TRBJ2-2; D is perhaps TRBD1 (8 bases). The CDR3 runs to 16 residues. Trimming removed 3 bases from V and 6 bases from J, with 18 bases in between. CDR1 and CDR2 (germline): SGHRS, YFSETQ. The CDR3 sequence is CASSSGGAGGSGELFF. In nucleotides, the CDR3 is TGCGCCAGCAGCTCGGGAGGTGCAGGGGGCTCCGGGGAGCTGTTTTTT. The full variable domain, rest sourced from reference TRBV5-1 and TRBJ2-2, is KAGVTQTPRYLIKTRGQQVTLSCSPISGHRSVSWYQQTPGQGLQFLFEYFSETQRNKGNFPGRFSGRQFSNSRSEMNVSTLELGDSALYLCASSSGGAGGSGELFFGEGSRLTVL.

This chain connects TRBV4-1 to TRBJ1-4; D possibly corresponds to TRBD1 (5 bases). The germline V gene encodes CDR1 MGHRA and CDR2 YSYEKL. CDR3 length: 13 amino acids. Trimming took off 8 bases at V and 8 bases at J, with 15 bases between the two ends. The CDR3 nucleotides are TGCGCCAGCTCTGCAGGGAGGGGAGAAAAACTGTTTTTT. As protein: CASSAGRGEKLFF.

Comment on this clone: The same CDR3 arises from other DNA sequences in this sample as well. This chain uses TRBV5-1 with TRBJ1-5, with D possibly matching TRBD1 (6 bases). CDR3 length: 13 amino acids. Germline V gene data show CDR1 as SGHRS and CDR2 as YFSETQ. V lost 4 bases, J lost 7 bases, and 12 bases lay in between. The CDR3 is CASSLERGQPQHF. Written as DNA, the CDR3 is TGCGCCAGCAGCCTAGAGAGGGGGCAGCCCCAGCATTTT.

Written as DNA, the CDR3 is TGTGCCAGCAGGCCGACTAGCGGGAGATGGGGCGGGGAGCTGTTTTTT. Protein product: CASRPTSGRWGGELFF. This chain uses TRBV7-2 with TRBJ2-2; 12 bases are shared with TRBD2. The CDR3 is 16 residues long. V lost 6 bases, J lost 7 bases, and 9 bases stayed unmatched. In germline, CDR1 is SGHTA, CDR2 FQGNSA.

This chain joins TRBV18 and TRBJ2-7; TRBD2 aligns across 10 bases. CDR3 length: 15 amino acids. Trimming removed 3 bases from V and 3 bases from J; junction bases left unmatched: 5. Germline values: CDR1 KGHSH, CDR2 LQKENI. This CDR3 reads CASSPRTSGLYEQYF. The CDR3 region has the DNA TGTGCCAGCTCACCTCGGACTAGCGGTCTCTACGAGCAGTACTTC.

The chain uses TRBV19 and TRBJ1-4; possibly TRBD1 for D (5 bases). The V gene's germline CDR1 is LNHDA and CDR2 SQIVND (reference sequence). The CDR3 consists of 16 residues. Trimming left V 0 bases short and J 0 bases short, with 8 bases between. CDR3 in amino acids: CASSIDRGATNEKLFF. The DNA for the CDR3 is TGTGCCAGTAGTATAGATCGGGGGGCAACTAATGAAAAACTGTTTTTT. Drawing the rest from reference TRBV19 and TRBJ1-4, the complete variable domain is DGGITQSPKYLFRKEGQNVTLSCEQNLNHDAMYWYRQDPGQGLRLIYYSQIVNDFQKGDIAEGYSVSREKKESFPLTVTSAQKNPTAFYLCASSIDRGATNEKLFFGSGTQLSVL.

The chain recombines TRBV2 with TRBJ2-7; D is ambiguous. This CDR3 spans 12 amino acids. Germline CDR1 is SNHLY and CDR2 is FYNNEI. The V gene lost 4 bases and the J gene lost 0 bases, with 4 bases spanning the gap. The CDR3, as DNA: TGTGCCAGCAGTGGAGACTCCTACGAGCAGTACTTC. It encodes CASSGDSYEQYF. Using reference TRBV2 and TRBJ2-7 for the parts outside the CDR3, the full variable domain is EPEVTQTPSHQVTQMGQEVILRCVPISNHLYFYWYRQILGQKVEFLVSFYNNEISEKSEIFDDQFSVERPDGSNFTLKIRSTKLEDSAMYFCASSGDSYEQYFGPGTRLTVT.

The chain joins TRBV28 to TRBJ2-7, with 10 positions matching TRBD1. With 6 bases clipped from V and 5 bases from J, the junction kept 7 bases outside the gene matches. The CDR3 totals 14 residues. Per the germline V gene, CDR1 is MDHEN and CDR2 is SYDVKM. CDR3 loop: CASRGWDRGDEQYF. CDR3 nucleotide sequence: TGTGCCAGCAGGGGGTGGGACAGGGGCGACGAGCAGTACTTC.

The chain couples TRBV5-1 to TRBJ2-5; TRBD1 might be the D (6 bases). This CDR3 comprises 15 residues. The germline CDR1 and CDR2 sequences are SGHRS and YFSETQ. Trimming left V 4 bases short and J 5 bases short, with 18 bases between. CDR3 amino acids: CASSTLTGSGETQYF. CDR3 nucleotides: TGCGCCAGCAGCACTTTAACAGGGTCAGGGGAGACCCAGTACTTC.

This rearrangement joins TRBV28 to TRBJ1-1; D gene ambiguous. CDR1 and CDR2 from the germline V gene are MDHEN and SYDVKM. V was pared by 4 bases and J by 1 base, with 7 bases between. This CDR3 has 13 amino acids. This CDR3 is CASSSPSNTEAFF. The CDR3 region has the DNA TGTGCCAGCAGTTCCCCCTCGAACACTGAAGCTTTCTTT.

The CDR3 sequence: CASSLLAGNTIYF. The CDR3, as DNA: TGTGCCAGCAGCCTTCTTGCTGGAAACACCATATATTTT. The chain links TRBV6-1 to TRBJ1-3; the D is unclear. The V gene lost 6 bases and the J gene lost 2 bases, with 8 bases spanning the gap. This CDR3 has 13 residues. Germline CDR1 reads MNHNS; CDR2 reads SASEGT.